This entry lists 3 T cell receptor beta chains sequenced from one sample in a study of CD8 T cells in ankylosing spondylitis. TCRdb independently ran MiXCR on the 5' RACE reads; one entry per CDR3 protein. The sample lists some 340,000 distinct CDR3 sequences, under 15% occurring once. Sample: blood, either unsorted or a sorted T cell fraction (not recorded which). Receptors originate from a male donor with ankylosing spondylitis or in good health (not recorded which).

This clonotype was counted a few times. The J gene is TRBJ2-5, the V gene TRBV20-1, with D perhaps TRBD2 (6 bases). This CDR3 has 12 residues. The ends were cut back, 5 bases at V and 5 bases at J, with 12 bases in the middle. Per the germline V gene, CDR1 is DFQATT and CDR2 is SNEGSKA (reference sequence). The CDR3 is CSARDWDETQYF. The CDR3 coding sequence is TGCAGTGCTCGGGACTGGGACGAGACCCAGTACTTC.

The J gene is TRBJ2-5, the V gene TRBV3-1; D is uncertain. The germline gives CDR1 LGHDT, CDR2 YNNKEL (reference sequence). CDR3 size: 12 residues. Trimming pared 4 bases from V and 3 bases from J, leaving 6 bases between. The CDR3 DNA reads TGTGCCAGCAGCCCTCTTAAAGAGACCCAGTACTTC. This codes for CASSPLKETQYF.

The V call is TRBV6-5, the J call TRBJ2-7; 9 nucleotides agree with TRBD1. Germline V gives CDR1 MNHEY, CDR2 SVGAGI. This CDR3 has 14 residues. Trimming cost V 4 bases and J 3 bases; bases outside gene matches: 4. As DNA, the CDR3 is TGTGCCAGCAGTTCCGACAGGGGGAACTACGAGCAGTACTTC. Encoded protein: CASSSDRGNYEQYF.